This T cell receptor beta chain comes out of a study of CD8 T cells in ankylosing spondylitis. General study findings and limits: Seemingly distinctive of ankylosing spondylitis blood was a TCR beta motif formed by eight highly homologous variants.

Construction of TCR beta libraries was performed using quantitative 5'-RACE with molecular barcodes. TCRdb reanalysed the 5' RACE reads using MiXCR and keeps one entry per CDR3 protein. This table holds approximately 540,000 distinct CDR3 sequences, approximately 12% found once. V was pared by 5 bases and J by 2 bases, with 8 bases of the junction left unmatched. There are 14 residues in the CDR3. Germline V gives CDR1 SQVTM, CDR2 ANQGSEA. This clonotype was found many times. Its antigen is not identified. The TCR originated in a male donor with ankylosing spondylitis. What was sequenced was blood, either unsorted or a sorted T cell fraction (not recorded which). The chain has TRBV29-1 and TRBJ2-5; 7 bases match TRBD1. In DNA form, the CDR3 reads TGCAGCGTTTTGCAACAGGGGCGGCAAGAGACCCAGTACTTC. Translating gives CSVLQQGRQETQYF.